This T cell receptor beta chain was captured in a study of OX40 agonist ivuxolimab in advanced cancers. Turning to the study itself: Averaging around 60 years in age, with a range of about 23 to 80, the cohort was 65% to 85% male. General study findings and limits: The 0.1-3.0 mg/kg partial responders had among the lowest clonal expansion. Both blood CD4+ and CD8+ T cells showed clonal growth by week 6 at 0.1 to 3.0 mg/kg.

A note on this clone: The antigen is unknown.

This CDR3 is built from 14 residues. V was cut by 2 bases and J by 1 base, with 9 bases left in between. CDR1 is SGHRS, CDR2 YFSETQ, per germline. Libraries were prepared by immunoSEQ multiplex PCR; TCRdb keeps only in-frame clonotypes and omits some of them. In the table there are about 38,000 clones, around four fifths of which are singletons. The sequenced sample was CD4+ or CD8+ T cells sorted from blood, obtained in a trial of the OX40 agonist ivuxolimab. The genes are TRBV5-1 and TRBJ1-1; no clear D gene. The clonotype was recovered from an adult with an advanced solid tumor such as melanoma, head and neck, liver or kidney cancer. The CDR3 here is CASSLVGENTEAFF. Here the CDR3 DNA reads TGCGCCAGCAGCTTAGTGGGAGAGAACACTGAAGCTTTCTTT.